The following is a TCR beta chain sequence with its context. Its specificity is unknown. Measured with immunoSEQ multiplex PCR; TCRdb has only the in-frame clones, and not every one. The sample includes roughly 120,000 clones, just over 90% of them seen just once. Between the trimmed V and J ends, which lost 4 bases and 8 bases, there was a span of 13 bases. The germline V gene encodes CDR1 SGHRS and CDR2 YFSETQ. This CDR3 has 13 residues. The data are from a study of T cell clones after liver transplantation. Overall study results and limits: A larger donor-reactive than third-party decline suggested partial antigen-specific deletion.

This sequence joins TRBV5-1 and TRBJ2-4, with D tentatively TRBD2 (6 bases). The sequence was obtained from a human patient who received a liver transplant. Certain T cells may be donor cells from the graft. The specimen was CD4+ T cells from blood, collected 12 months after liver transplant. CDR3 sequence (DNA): TGCGCCAGCAGCCCCGCCGGAGGGGACATTCAGTACTTC. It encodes CASSPAGGDIQYF. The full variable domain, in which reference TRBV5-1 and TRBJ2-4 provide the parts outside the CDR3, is KAGVTQTPRYLIKTRGQQVTLSCSPISGHRSVSWYQQTPGQGLQFLFEYFSETQRNKGNFPGRFSGRQFSNSRSEMNVSTLELGDSALYLCASSPAGGDIQYFGAGTRLSVL.